This T cell receptor (beta chain) was identified during a study of OX40 agonist ivuxolimab in advanced cancers. Study background: Melanoma, hepatocellular carcinoma, head and neck or renal cell cancer occurred in dose-escalation patients.

There are 17 residues in the CDR3. CDR1 and CDR2 (germline): MGHRA, YSYEKL. V lost 1 base and J lost 0, with 13 bases in between. Produced via immunoSEQ multiplex PCR; TCRdb's table is partial and in-frame only. Among about 64,000 clones listed, around 83% were seen once. The origin of this receptor is an adult with an advanced solid tumor such as melanoma, head and neck, liver or kidney cancer. This rearrangement joins TRBV4-1 to TRBJ1-3; unclear D gene. Sequencing used CD4+ or CD8+ T cells sorted from blood, obtained in a trial of the OX40 agonist ivuxolimab. The DNA for the CDR3 is TGCGCCAGCAGCCAAGGCGAGCTGCACCACTCTGGAAACACCATATATTTT. Protein product: CASSQGELHHSGNTIYF.